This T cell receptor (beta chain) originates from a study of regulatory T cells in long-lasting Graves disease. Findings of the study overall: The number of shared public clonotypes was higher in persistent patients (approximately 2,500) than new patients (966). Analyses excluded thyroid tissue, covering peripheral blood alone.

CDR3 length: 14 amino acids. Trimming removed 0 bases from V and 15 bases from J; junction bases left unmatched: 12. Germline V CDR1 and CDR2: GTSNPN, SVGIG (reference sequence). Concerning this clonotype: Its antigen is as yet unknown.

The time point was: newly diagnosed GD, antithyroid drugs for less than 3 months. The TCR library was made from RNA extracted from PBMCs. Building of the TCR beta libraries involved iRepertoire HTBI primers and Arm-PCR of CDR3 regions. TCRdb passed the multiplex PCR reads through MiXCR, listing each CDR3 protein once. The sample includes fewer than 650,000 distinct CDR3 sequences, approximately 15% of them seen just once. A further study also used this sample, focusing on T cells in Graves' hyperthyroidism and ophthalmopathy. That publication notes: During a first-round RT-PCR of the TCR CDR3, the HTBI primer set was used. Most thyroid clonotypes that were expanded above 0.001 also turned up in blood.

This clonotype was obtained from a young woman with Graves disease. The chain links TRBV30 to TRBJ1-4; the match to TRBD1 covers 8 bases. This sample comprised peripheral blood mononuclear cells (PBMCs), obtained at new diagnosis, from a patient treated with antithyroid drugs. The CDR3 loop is CAWSVPAGGAMMFF. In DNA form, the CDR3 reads TGTGCCTGGAGTGTCCCGGCAGGGGGCGCGATGATGTTTTTT.